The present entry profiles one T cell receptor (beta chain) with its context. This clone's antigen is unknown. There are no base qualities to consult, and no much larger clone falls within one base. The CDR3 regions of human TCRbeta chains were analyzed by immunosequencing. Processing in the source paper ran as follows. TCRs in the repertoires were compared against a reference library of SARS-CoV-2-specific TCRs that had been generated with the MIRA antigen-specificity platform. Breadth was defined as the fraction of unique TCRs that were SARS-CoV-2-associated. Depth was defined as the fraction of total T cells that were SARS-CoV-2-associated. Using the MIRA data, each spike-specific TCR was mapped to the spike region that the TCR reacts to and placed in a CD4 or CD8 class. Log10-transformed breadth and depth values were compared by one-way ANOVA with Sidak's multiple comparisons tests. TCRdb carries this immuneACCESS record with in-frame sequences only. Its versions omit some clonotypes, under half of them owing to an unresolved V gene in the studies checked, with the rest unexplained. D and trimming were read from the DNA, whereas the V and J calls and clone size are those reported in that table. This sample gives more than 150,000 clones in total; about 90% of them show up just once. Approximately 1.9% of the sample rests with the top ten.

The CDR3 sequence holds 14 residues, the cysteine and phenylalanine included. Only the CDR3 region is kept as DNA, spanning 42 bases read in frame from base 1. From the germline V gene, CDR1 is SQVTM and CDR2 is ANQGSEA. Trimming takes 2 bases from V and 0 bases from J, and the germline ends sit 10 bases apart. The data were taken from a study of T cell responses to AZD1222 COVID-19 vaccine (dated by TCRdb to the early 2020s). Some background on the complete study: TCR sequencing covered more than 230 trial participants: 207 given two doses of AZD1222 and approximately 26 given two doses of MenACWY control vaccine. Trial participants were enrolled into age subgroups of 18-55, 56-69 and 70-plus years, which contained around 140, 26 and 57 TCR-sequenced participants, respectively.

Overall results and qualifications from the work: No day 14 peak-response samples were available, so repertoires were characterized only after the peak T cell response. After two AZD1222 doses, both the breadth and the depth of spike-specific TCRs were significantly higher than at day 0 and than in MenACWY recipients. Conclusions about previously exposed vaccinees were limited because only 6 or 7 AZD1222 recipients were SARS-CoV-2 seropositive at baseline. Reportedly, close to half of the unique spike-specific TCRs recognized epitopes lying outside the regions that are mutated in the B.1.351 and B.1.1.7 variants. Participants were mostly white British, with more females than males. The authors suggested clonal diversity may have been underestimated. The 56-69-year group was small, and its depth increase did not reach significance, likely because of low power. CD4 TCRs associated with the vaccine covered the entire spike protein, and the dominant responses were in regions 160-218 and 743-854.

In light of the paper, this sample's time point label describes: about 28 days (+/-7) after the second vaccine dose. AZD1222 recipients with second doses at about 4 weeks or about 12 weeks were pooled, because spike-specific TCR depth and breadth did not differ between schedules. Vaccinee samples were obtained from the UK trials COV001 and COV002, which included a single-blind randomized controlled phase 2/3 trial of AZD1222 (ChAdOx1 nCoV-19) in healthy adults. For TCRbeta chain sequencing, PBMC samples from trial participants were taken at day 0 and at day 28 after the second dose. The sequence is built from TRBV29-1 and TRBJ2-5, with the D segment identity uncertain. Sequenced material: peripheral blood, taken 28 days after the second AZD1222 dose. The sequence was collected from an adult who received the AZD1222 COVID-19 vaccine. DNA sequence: TGCAGCGTTGAAAAGGGCACGTACCAAGAGACCCAGTACTTC. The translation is CSVEKGTYQETQYF.